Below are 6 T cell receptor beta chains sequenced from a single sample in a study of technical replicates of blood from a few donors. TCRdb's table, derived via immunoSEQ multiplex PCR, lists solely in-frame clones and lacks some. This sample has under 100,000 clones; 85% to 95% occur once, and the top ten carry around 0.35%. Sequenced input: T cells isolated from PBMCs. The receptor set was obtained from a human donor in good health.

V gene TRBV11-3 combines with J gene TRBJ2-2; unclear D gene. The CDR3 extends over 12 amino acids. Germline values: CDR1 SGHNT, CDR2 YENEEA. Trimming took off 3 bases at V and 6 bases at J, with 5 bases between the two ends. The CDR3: CASSFVSGELFF. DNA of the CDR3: TGTGCCAGCAGCTTTGTCTCCGGGGAGCTGTTTTTT. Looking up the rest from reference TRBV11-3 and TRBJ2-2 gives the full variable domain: EAGVVQSPRYKIIEKKQPVAFWCNPISGHNTLYWYLQNLGQGPELLIRYENEEAVDDSQLPKDRFSAERLKGVDSTLKIQPAELGDSAVYLCASSFVSGELFFGEGSRLTVL.

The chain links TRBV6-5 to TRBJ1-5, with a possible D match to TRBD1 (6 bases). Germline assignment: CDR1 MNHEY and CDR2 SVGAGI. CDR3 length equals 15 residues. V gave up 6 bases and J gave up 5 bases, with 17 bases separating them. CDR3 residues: CASSPQTGTDQPQHF. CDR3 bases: TGTGCCAGCAGCCCACAGACAGGTACGGATCAGCCCCAGCATTTT.

CDR3 DNA sequence: TGTGCCAGCACCCCCTGGGCGGGAGGGCCGCTGACAGATACGCAGTATTTT. It specifies CASTPWAGGPLTDTQYF. The gene calls are TRBV27 and TRBJ2-3; 9 bases align to TRBD2. The ends lost 7 bases at V and 3 bases at J; junction bases unmatched: 14. This CDR3 is 17 amino acids long. Germline CDR1 reads MNHEY; CDR2 reads SMNVEV (reference sequence).

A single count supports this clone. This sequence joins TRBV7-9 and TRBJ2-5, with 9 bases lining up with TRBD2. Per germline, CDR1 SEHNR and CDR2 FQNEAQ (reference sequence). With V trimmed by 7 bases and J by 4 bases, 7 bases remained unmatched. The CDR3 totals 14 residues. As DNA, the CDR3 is TGTGCCAGCACGCGGGAGGGAGCGGGAGAGACCCAGTACTTC. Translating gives CASTREGAGETQYF. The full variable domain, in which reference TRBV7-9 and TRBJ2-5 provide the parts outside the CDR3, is DTGVSQNPRHKITKRGQNVTFRCDPISEHNRLYWYRQTLGQGPEFLTYFQNEAQLEKSRLLSDRFSAERPKGSFSTLEIQRTEQGDSAMYLCASTREGAGETQYFGPGTRLLVL.

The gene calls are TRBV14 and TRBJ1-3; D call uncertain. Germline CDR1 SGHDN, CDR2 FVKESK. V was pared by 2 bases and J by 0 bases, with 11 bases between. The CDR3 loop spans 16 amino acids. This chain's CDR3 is CASSQNFGNSGNTIYF. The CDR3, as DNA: TGTGCCAGCAGCCAAAATTTTGGCAACTCTGGAAACACCATATATTTT.

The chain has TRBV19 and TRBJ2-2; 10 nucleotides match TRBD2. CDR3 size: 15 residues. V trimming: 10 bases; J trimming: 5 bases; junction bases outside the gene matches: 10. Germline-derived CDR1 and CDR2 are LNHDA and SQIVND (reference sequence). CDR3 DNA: TGTGCCACCAAGCGGGAGGGCCTCTCTACCGGGGAGCTGTTTTTT. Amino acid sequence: CATKREGLSTGELFF.